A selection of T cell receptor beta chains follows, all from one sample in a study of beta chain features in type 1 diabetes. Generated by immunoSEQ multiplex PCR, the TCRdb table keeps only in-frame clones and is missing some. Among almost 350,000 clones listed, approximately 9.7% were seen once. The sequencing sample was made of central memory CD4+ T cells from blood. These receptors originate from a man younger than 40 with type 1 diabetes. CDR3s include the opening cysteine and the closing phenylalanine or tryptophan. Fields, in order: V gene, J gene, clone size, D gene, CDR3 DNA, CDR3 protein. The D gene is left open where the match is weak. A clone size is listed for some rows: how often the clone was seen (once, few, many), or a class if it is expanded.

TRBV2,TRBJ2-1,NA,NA,TGTGCCAGCAGCCGGACTAACCCTATGGATGAGCAGTTCTTC,CASSRTNPMDEQFF
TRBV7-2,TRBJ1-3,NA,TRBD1,TGTGCCAGCAGCTACCAGGGGGGGAGACTCTCTGGAAACACCATATATTTT,CASSYQGGRLSGNTIYF
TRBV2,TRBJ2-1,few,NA,TGTGCCAGCAGTGTGACCGAGGAGCAGTTCTTC,CASSVTEEQFF
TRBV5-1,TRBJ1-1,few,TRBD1,TGCGCCAGCAGCCAGGGACAGGACTACACTGAAGCTTTCTTT,CASSQGQDYTEAFF
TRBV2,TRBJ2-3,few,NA,TGTGCCAGCAGTCGACAGTCCTACGTGGGGGATACGCAGTATTTT,CASSRQSYVGDTQYF
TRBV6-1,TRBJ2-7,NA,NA,TGTGCCAGCAGTGAAAGGGACTACGAGCAGTACTTC,CASSERDYEQYF
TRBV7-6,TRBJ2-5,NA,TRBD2,TGTGCCAGCAGCTTAGGGCTAGCGGGGGGTCAAGAGACCCAGTACTTC,CASSLGLAGGQETQYF
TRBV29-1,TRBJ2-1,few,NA,TGCAGCTACACAGGGATCTACAATGAGCAGTTCTTC,CSYTGIYNEQFF
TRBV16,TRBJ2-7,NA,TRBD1,TGTGCCAGCAGCCTACCGACAGGGCCTTTGGGCGAGCAGTACTTC,CASSLPTGPLGEQYF
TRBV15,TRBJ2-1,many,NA,TGTGCCACCAGCAGAGATGTGCCTAGCGACAATGAGCAGTTCTTC,CATSRDVPSDNEQFF
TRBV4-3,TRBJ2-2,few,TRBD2,TGCGCCAGCAGCCAAGATCTCCAGCGGGGGCCTCCGAACACCGGGGAGCTGTTTTTT,CASSQDLQRGPPNTGELFF
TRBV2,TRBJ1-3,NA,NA,TGTGCCAGCAGTGAAGCGAGCCTTTCTGGAAACACCATATATTTT,CASSEASLSGNTIYF
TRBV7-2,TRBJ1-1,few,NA,TGTGCCAGCGCCCTTGCAAGGGGAGGAACTGAAGCTTTCTTT,CASALARGGTEAFF
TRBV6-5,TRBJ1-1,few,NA,TGTGCCAGCACCTTATCCAGGGGAAACACTGAAGCTTTCTTT,CASTLSRGNTEAFF
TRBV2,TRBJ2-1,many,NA,TGTGCCAGCAGGGAAAGGGGAGATGAGCAGTTCTTC,CASRERGDEQFF
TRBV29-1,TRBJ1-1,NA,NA,TGCAGCGTTGACCGGAACACTGAAGCTTTCTTT,CSVDRNTEAFF
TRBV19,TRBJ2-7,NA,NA,TGTGCCAGTAGTATCGACTTTCAAGACTACGAGCAGTACTTC,CASSIDFQDYEQYF
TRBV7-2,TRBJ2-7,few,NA,TGTGCCAGCAGCTTATTGGGGGTGGGCGAGCAGTACTTC,CASSLLGVGEQYF
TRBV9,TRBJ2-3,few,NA,TGTGCCAGCAGCGTAGGGGTTTCAGATACGCAGTATTTT,CASSVGVSDTQYF
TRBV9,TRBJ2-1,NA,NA,TGTGCCAGCAGCGGGAGCGTGGTAAATGAGCAGTTCTTC,CASSGSVVNEQFF
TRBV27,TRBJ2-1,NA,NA,TGTGCCAGCAGTTCATTGGCCCGGGACGGCGACAATGAGCAGTTCTTC,CASSSLARDGDNEQFF
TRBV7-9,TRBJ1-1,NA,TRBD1,TGTGCCAGCAGCCACCCGACAGGGCATCAAATGAACACTGAAGCTTTCTTT,CASSHPTGHQMNTEAFF
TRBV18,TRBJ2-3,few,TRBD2,TGTGCCAGCCACCTGACTAGCTCCACAGATACGCAGTATTTT,CASHLTSSTDTQYF
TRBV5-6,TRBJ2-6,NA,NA,TGTGCCAGCAGCTTGGGACGGACGAGTGGGGCCAACGTCCTGACTTTC,CASSLGRTSGANVLTF
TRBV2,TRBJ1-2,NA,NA,TGTGCCAGCAGTGGGGACCGCGCAATTATCTACACCTTC,CASSGDRAIIYTF
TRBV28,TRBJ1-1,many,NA,TGTGCCAGCAGTTTGGGTAGTTTGAACACTGAAGCTTTCTTT,CASSLGSLNTEAFF
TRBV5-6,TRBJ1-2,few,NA,TGTGCCAGCAGCGGATGGAGGGGGGCCTATGGCTACACCTTC,CASSGWRGAYGYTF